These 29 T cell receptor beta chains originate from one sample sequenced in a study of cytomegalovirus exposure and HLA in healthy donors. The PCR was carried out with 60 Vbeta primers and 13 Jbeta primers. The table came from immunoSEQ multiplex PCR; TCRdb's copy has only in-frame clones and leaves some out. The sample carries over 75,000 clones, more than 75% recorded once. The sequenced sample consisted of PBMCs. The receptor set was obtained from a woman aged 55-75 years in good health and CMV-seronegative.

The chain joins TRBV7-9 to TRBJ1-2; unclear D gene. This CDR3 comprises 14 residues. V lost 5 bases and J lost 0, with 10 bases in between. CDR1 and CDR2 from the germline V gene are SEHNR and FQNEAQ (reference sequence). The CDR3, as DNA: TGTGCCAGCAGCCTAACAGAAGCTAACTATGGCTACACCTTC. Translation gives CASSLTEANYGYTF.

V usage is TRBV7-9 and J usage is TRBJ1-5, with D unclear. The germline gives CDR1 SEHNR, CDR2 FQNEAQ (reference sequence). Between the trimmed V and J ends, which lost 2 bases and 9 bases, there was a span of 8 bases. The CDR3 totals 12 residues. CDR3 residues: CASSLQAGPQHF. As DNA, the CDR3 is TGTGCCAGCAGCTTACAGGCAGGGCCCCAGCATTTT.

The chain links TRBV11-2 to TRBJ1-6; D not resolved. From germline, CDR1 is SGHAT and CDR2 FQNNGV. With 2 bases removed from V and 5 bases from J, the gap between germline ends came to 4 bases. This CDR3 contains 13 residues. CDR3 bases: TGTGCCAGCAGCTTACGCGATAATTCACCCCTCCACTTT. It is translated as CASSLRDNSPLHF.

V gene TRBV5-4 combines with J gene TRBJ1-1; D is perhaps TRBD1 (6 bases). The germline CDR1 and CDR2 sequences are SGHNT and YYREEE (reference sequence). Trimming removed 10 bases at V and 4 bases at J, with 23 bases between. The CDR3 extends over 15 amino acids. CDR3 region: CASQPGGAKGTEAFF. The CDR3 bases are TGTGCCTCCCAACCGGGGGGGGCTAAGGGCACTGAAGCTTTCTTT. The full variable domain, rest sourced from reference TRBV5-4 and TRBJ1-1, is ETGVTQSPTHLIKTRGQQVTLRCSSQSGHNTVSWYQQALGQGPQFIFQYYREEENGRGNFPPRFSGLQFPNYSSELNVNALELDDSALYLCASQPGGAKGTEAFFGQGTRLTVV.

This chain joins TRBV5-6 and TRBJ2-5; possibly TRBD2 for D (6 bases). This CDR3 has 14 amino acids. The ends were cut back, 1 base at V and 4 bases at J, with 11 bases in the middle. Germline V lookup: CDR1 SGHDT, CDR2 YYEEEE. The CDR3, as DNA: TGTGCCAGCAGCTTGAATCTGGGGGGAGAGACCCAGTACTTC. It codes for CASSLNLGGETQYF.

The CDR3 here is CASSPQGDAYNEQFF. CDR3 nucleotides: TGTGCCAGCAGCCCACAGGGGGACGCCTACAATGAGCAGTTCTTC. The rearrangement links TRBV28 to TRBJ2-1, with 8 bases lining up with TRBD1. The CDR3 runs 15 residues. The V gene end was trimmed by 6 bases and the J gene end by 2 bases; junction bases not matched to a gene: 6. Germline CDR1 is MDHEN and CDR2 is SYDVKM.

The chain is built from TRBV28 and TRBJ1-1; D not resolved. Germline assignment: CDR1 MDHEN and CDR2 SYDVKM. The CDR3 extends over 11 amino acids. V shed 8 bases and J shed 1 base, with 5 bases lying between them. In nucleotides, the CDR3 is TGTGCCAGCTTCCGGAACACTGAAGCTTTCTTT. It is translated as CASFRNTEAFF. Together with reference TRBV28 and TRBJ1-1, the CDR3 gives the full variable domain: DVKVTQSSRYLVKRTGEKVFLECVQDMDHENMFWYRQDPGLGLRLIYFSYDVKMKEKGDIPEGYSVSREKKERFSLILESASTNQTSMYLCASFRNTEAFFGQGTRLTVV.

The CDR3 coding sequence is TGTGCCAGCTATCGGGACAGGGGTCGGGGCAATCAGCCCCAGCATTTT. Amino acid sequence: CASYRDRGRGNQPQHF. The chain has TRBV2 and TRBJ1-5; TRBD1 aligns across 10 bases. The germline V gene encodes CDR1 SNHLY and CDR2 FYNNEI. V dropped 8 bases and J dropped 2; count of bases not matched to a gene: 9. The CDR3 has 16 amino acids.

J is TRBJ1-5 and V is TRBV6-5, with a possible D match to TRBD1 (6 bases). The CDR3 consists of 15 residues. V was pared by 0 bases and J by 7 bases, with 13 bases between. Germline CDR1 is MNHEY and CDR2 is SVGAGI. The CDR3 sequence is CASSYSGRGGQPQHF. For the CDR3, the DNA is TGTGCCAGCAGTTACTCGGGCAGGGGCGGACAGCCCCAGCATTTT.

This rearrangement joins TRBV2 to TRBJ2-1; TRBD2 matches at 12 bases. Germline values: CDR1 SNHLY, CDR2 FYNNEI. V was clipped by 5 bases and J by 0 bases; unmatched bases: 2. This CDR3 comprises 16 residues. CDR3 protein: CASSQTSGSSYNEQFF. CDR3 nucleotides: TGTGCCAGCAGTCAGACTAGCGGGAGCTCCTACAATGAGCAGTTCTTC.

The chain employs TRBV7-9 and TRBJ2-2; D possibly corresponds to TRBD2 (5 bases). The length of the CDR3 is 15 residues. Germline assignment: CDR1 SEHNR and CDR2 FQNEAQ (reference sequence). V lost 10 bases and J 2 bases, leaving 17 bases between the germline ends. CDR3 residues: CATDWRALNTGELFF. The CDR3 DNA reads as TGTGCCACTGACTGGCGGGCCCTCAACACCGGGGAGCTGTTTTTT.

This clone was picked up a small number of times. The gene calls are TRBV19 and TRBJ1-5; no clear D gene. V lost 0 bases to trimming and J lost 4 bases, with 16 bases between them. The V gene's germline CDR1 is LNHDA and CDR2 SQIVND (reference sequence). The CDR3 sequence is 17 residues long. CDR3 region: CASSIDRRTLRNQPQHF. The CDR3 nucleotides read TGTGCCAGTAGTATAGATCGGAGGACCCTGCGGAATCAGCCCCAGCATTTT.

DNA for the CDR3: TGCGCCAGCAGCCAAGGAATTAGCGGTACCCACTACAATGAGCAGTTCTTC. Translated: CASSQGISGTHYNEQFF. The chain recombines TRBV4-3 with TRBJ2-1, with D tentatively TRBD2 (6 bases). Germline CDR1 reads LGHNA; CDR2 reads YSLEER. V was pared by 1 base and J by 3 bases, with 16 bases between. The CDR3 runs to 17 residues.

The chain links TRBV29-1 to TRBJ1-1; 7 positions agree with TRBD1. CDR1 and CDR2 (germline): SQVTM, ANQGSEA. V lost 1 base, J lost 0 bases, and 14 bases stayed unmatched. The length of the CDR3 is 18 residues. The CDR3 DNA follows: TGCAGCGTTGAAGTCCGTGACCCGGGACAGATGATGAACACTGAAGCTTTCTTT. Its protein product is CSVEVRDPGQMMNTEAFF.

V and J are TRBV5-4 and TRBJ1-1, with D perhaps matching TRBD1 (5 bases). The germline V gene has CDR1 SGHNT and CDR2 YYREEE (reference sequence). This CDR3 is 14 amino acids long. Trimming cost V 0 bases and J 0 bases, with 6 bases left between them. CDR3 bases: TGTGCCAGCAGCTTGGGCAGGGTGAACACTGAAGCTTTCTTT. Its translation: CASSLGRVNTEAFF.

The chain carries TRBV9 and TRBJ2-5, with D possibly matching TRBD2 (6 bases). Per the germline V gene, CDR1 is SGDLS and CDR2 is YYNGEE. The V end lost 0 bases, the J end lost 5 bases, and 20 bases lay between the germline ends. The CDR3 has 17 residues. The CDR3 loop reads CASSVGGGTGTRETQYF. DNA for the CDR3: TGTGCCAGCAGCGTAGGGGGCGGGACGGGTACCAGGGAGACCCAGTACTTC.

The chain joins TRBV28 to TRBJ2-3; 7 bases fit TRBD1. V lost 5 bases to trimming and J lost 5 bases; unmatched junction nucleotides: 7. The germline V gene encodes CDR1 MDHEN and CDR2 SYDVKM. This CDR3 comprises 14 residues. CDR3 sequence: CASSPDRVLDTQYF. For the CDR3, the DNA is TGTGCCAGCAGTCCTGACAGGGTTTTAGATACGCAGTATTTT.

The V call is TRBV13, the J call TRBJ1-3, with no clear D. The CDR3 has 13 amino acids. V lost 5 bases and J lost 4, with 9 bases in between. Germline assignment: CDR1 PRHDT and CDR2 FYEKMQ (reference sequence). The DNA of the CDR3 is TGTGCCAGCAGCATAGCGGGAGGAAACACCATATATTTT. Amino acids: CASSIAGGNTIYF.

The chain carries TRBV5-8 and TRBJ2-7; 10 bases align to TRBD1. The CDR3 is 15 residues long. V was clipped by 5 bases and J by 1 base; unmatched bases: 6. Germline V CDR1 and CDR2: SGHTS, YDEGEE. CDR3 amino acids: CASRGTGAGSYEQYF. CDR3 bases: TGTGCCAGCAGGGGGACAGGGGCTGGGTCCTACGAGCAGTACTTC.

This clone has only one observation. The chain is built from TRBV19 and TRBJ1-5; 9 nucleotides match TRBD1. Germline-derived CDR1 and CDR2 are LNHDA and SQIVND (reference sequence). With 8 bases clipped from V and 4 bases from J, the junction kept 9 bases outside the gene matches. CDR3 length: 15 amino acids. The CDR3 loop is CASLQPGQGNQPQHF. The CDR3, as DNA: TGTGCCAGTCTTCAACCGGGACAGGGAAATCAGCCCCAGCATTTT.

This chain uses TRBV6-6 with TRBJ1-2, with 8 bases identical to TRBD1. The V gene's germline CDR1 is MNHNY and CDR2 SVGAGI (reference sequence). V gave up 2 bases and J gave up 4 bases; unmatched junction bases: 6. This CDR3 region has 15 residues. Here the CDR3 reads CASSYGRQGSYGYTF. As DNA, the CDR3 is TGTGCCAGCAGTTACGGGAGACAGGGGAGCTATGGCTACACCTTC.

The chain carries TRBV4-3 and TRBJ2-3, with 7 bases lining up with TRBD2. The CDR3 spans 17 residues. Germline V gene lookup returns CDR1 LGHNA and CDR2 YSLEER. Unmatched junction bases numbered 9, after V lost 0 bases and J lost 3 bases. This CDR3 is CASSQDRWEGSTDTQYF. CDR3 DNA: TGCGCCAGCAGCCAAGATAGGTGGGAGGGAAGTACAGATACGCAGTATTTT.

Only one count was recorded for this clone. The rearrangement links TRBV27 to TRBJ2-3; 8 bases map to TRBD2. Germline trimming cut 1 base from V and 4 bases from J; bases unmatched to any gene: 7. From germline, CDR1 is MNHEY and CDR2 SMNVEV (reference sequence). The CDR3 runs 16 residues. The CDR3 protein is CASSLLVAGTPDTQYF. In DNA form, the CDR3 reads TGTGCCAGCAGTTTATTGGTAGCGGGAACGCCAGATACGCAGTATTTT.

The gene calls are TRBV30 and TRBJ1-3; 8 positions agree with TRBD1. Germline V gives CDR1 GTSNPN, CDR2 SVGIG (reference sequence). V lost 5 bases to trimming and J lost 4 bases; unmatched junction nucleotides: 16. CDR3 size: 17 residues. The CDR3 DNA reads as TGTGCCTGGCTACCTTCGGACAGGGAGCTTTCGGGAAACACCATATATTTT. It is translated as CAWLPSDRELSGNTIYF.

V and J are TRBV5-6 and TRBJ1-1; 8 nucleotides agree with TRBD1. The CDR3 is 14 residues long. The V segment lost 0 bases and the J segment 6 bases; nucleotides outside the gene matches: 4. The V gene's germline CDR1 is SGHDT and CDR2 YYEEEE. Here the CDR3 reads CASSLGTGWPEAFF. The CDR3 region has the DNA TGTGCCAGCAGCTTGGGGACAGGGTGGCCTGAAGCTTTCTTT.

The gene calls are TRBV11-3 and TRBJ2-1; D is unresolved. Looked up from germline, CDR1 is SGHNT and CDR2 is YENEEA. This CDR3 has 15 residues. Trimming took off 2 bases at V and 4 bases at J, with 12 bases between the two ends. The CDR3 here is CASSLSGSRYNEQFF. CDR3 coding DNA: TGTGCCAGCAGCTTATCCGGTAGCCGGTACAATGAGCAGTTCTTC.

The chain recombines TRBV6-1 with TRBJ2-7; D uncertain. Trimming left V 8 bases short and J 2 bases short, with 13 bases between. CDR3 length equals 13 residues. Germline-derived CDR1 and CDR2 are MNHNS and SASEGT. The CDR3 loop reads CASLYHLAYEQYF. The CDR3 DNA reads TGTGCCAGCCTTTACCACCTAGCCTACGAGCAGTACTTC.

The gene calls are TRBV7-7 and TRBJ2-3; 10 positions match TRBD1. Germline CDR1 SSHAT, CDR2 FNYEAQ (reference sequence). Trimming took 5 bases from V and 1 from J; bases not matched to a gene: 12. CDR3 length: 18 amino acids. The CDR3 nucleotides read TGTGCCAGCAGCCCTATAAGATCCGGGACAGGGGGCACAGATACGCAGTATTTT. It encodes CASSPIRSGTGGTDTQYF.

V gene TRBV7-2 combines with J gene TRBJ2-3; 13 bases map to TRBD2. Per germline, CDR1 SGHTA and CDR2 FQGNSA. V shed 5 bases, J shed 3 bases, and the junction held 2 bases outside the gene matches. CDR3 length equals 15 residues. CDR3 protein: CASSRTSGGTDTQYF. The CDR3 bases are TGTGCCAGCAGCAGGACTAGCGGGGGTACAGATACGCAGTATTTT.